The 29 T cell receptor beta chains listed next were all sequenced from one sample in a study of T cell responses to AZD1222 COVID-19 vaccine. Assay used: immunoSEQ multiplex PCR; TCRdb lists only in-frame clones, some missing. The sample shows approximately 70,000 clones, 80% to 90% of them seen only once. The source was peripheral blood, collected on day 0 of AZD1222 vaccination. The receptors were gathered from an adult in good health.

This clone was detected only once. V is TRBV6-1 and J is TRBJ1-5, with 8 bases that match TRBD1. After removal of 4 bases from V and 2 bases from J, the junction contained 4 bases not matched to a gene. Germline loops: CDR1 MNHNS, CDR2 SASEGT. The CDR3 consists of 15 residues. The DNA for the CDR3 is TGTGCCAGCAGTGGGACAGGGCCTGGCAATCAGCCCCAGCATTTT. Protein product: CASSGTGPGNQPQHF.

This clone appeared a single time. This sequence joins TRBV6-1 and TRBJ2-6; D remains unclear. The CDR3 consists of 14 residues. Trimming cost V 1 base and J 3 bases, with 4 bases left between them. In germline, CDR1 is MNHNS, CDR2 SASEGT. The CDR3 sequence: CASSEGSGANVLTF. For the CDR3, the DNA is TGTGCCAGCAGTGAAGGTAGTGGGGCCAACGTCCTGACTTTC.

The chain links TRBV30 to TRBJ2-7, with 7 bases that match TRBD1. The CDR3 is 14 amino acids. The ends lost 1 base at V and 3 bases at J; junction bases unmatched: 6. Germline CDR1 and CDR2: GTSNPN and SVGIG (reference sequence). Here the CDR3 DNA reads TGTGCCTGGAGTGGACAGGGTGGTGGCTACGAGCAGTACTTC. Translated: CAWSGQGGGYEQYF.

The rearrangement uses TRBV7-9 and TRBJ1-2, with D maybe TRBD1 (6 bases). Trimming removed 3 bases from V and 0 bases from J, with 8 bases in between. From germline, CDR1 is SEHNR and CDR2 FQNEAQ (reference sequence). The CDR3 runs 14 residues. CDR3 DNA sequence: TGTGCCAGCAGCTTCGGGACAACTAACTATGGCTACACCTTC. Translated, it gives CASSFGTTNYGYTF.

This clone was counted between two and nine times. J is TRBJ2-7 and V is TRBV6-5; no definite D call. V was pared by 5 bases and J by 2 bases, with 13 bases between. CDR3 size: 14 residues. From germline, CDR1 is MNHEY and CDR2 SVGAGI. DNA for the CDR3: TGTGCCAGCAGTACGTCAGGACGGCCCTACGAGCAGTACTTC. It encodes CASSTSGRPYEQYF.

This clone was recorded once. The chain has TRBV6-1 and TRBJ2-3; D possibly uses TRBD1 or TRBD2 (6 bases each). Trimming left V 1 base short and J 2 bases short, with 10 bases between. Germline V lookup: CDR1 MNHNS, CDR2 SASEGT. This CDR3 has 15 residues. The CDR3 is CASSEVGGSTDTQYF. The DNA for the CDR3 is TGTGCCAGCAGTGAAGTGGGGGGCTCCACAGATACGCAGTATTTT.

The chain carries TRBV5-5 and TRBJ1-1, with unresolved D. This CDR3 comprises 14 residues. Trimming pared 0 bases from V and 0 bases from J, leaving 6 bases between. Germline-derived CDR1 and CDR2 are SGHKS and YYEKEE (reference sequence). The CDR3 nucleotides are TGTGCCAGCAGCTTGGACTACGTGAACACTGAAGCTTTCTTT. Translated, it gives CASSLDYVNTEAFF.

This chain links TRBV24-1 with TRBJ2-1; 8 bases map to TRBD2. Losses at the gene ends were 9 bases for V and 9 bases for J; bases not matched to a gene: 9. This CDR3 has 13 residues. The germline V gene has CDR1 KGHDR and CDR2 SFDVKD. The DNA for the CDR3 is TGTGCCACCTCCCCGGGGGGGGATGGTGAGCAGTTCTTC. Translation: CATSPGGDGEQFF.

Details on this clone: Other nucleotide sequences from this sample produce the same CDR3. The chain recombines TRBV3-1 (or the pseudogene TRBV3-2) with TRBJ2-7; D is undetermined. CDR1 LGHDT and CDR2 YNNKEL come from the germline V gene (reference sequence). V shed 1 base and J shed 4 bases, with 5 bases lying between them. There are 12 residues in the CDR3. The CDR3 region is CASSQGGYEQYF. In DNA, the CDR3 is TGTGCCAGCAGCCAAGGGGGTTACGAGCAGTACTTC.

The sample holds one count of this clone. The chain joins TRBV29-1 to TRBJ2-7; 10 bases line up with TRBD1. V was clipped by 7 bases and J by 3 bases; unmatched bases: 6. The CDR3 has 13 amino acids. Germline CDR1 and CDR2: SQVTM and ANQGSEA. The CDR3 is CSAPDRGYYEQYF. The CDR3 DNA is TGCAGCGCCCCGGACAGGGGGTACTACGAGCAGTACTTC.

The J gene is TRBJ2-7, the V gene TRBV18; D gene ambiguous. Germline CDR1 is KGHSH and CDR2 is LQKENI. The CDR3 contains 14 residues. The V and J ends lost 3 bases and 2 bases respectively, with 11 bases between them. The CDR3 DNA reads as TGTGCCAGCTCACCCCCAGTGGGAACCTACGAGCAGTACTTC. Residues: CASSPPVGTYEQYF.

The chain joins TRBV19 to TRBJ1-2, with unresolved D. Trimming left V 3 bases short and J 4 bases short, with 9 bases between. Per the germline V gene, CDR1 is LNHDA and CDR2 is SQIVND (reference sequence). The CDR3 spans 13 residues. CDR3 in amino acids: CASSISQSYGYTF. CDR3 sequence (DNA): TGTGCCAGTAGTATCTCGCAGTCCTATGGCTACACCTTC.

V and J are TRBV7-8 and TRBJ1-6; 9 positions agree with TRBD1. CDR3 size: 13 residues. The germline CDR1 and CDR2 sequences are SGHVS and FQNEAQ. J was trimmed by 18 bases and V by 3 bases; bases with no gene match: 9. CDR3 in amino acids: CASSFDRDRAPHF. CDR3 bases: TGTGCCAGCAGCTTTGACCGGGACAGGGCGCCCCACTTT.

V is TRBV5-1 and J is TRBJ1-1; D gene unclear. The CDR3 is made up of 15 amino acids. Germline-derived CDR1 and CDR2 are SGHRS and YFSETQ. V gave up 4 bases and J gave up 1 base, with 14 bases separating them. The CDR3 DNA is TGCGCCAGCAGCCATAATTCCGGGAAGAACACTGAAGCTTTCTTT. This codes for CASSHNSGKNTEAFF.

V is TRBV7-2 and J is TRBJ2-5; the D gene is possibly TRBD1 (6 bases). V was shortened by 4 bases and J by 2 bases, with 11 bases between the two germline ends. The CDR3 extends over 14 amino acids. CDR1 is SGHTA and CDR2 is FQGNSA in the germline V gene. The CDR3: CASSSGQKQETQYF. The CDR3 DNA reads TGTGCCAGCAGCTCGGGACAAAAACAAGAGACCCAGTACTTC.

V usage is TRBV7-9 and J usage is TRBJ2-1, with 8 bases identical to TRBD1. Losses at the gene ends were 5 bases for V and 7 bases for J; bases not matched to a gene: 10. The germline V gene has CDR1 SEHNR and CDR2 FQNEAQ (reference sequence). The CDR3 is made up of 15 amino acids. The CDR3 sequence is CASSPPQGARNEQFF. The CDR3 bases are TGTGCCAGCAGCCCGCCCCAGGGGGCGAGAAATGAGCAGTTCTTC.

The rearrangement uses TRBV4-2 and TRBJ1-1, with 9 bases fitting TRBD1. The V segment lost 0 bases and the J segment 1 base; nucleotides outside the gene matches: 9. The length of the CDR3 is 18 residues. Per the germline V gene, CDR1 is LGHNA and CDR2 is YNFKEQ. The CDR3 bases are TGTGCCAGCAGCCAAGATCGGAACAGGGGGCTTTCGAACACTGAAGCTTTCTTT. It specifies CASSQDRNRGLSNTEAFF.

CDR3 region: CASRPGNNSPLHF. The CDR3 DNA follows: TGTGCCAGCAGACCAGGGAATAATTCACCCCTCCACTTT. The gene calls are TRBV25-1 and TRBJ1-6; maybe TRBD1 (5 bases). The germline gives CDR1 MGHDK, CDR2 SYGVNS. This CDR3 region has 13 residues. Between the trimmed V and J ends, which lost 6 bases and 5 bases, there was a span of 8 bases.

The rearrangement joins TRBV28 to TRBJ1-6; D gene ambiguous. Germline V gene sequence: CDR1 MDHEN, CDR2 SYDVKM. V gave up 11 bases and J gave up 9 bases, with 20 bases separating them. CDR3 length: 14 residues. The CDR3 region has the DNA TGTGCCTCGCGGAGGGAGGGCCTCGGTTCACCCCTCCACTTT. It specifies CASRREGLGSPLHF.

The rearrangement uses TRBV7-3 and TRBJ2-1; TRBD2 matches 14 bases. This CDR3 contains 15 residues. Germline V gene sequence: CDR1 SGHTA, CDR2 FQGTGA. V lost 4 bases to trimming and J lost 13 bases; unmatched junction nucleotides: 9. For the CDR3, the DNA is TGTGCCAGCAGCTCCGGGACTAGCGGGGGTTTGAGACAGTTCTTC. Translation gives CASSSGTSGGLRQFF.

V gene TRBV6-5 combines with J gene TRBJ1-1, with TRBD1 as a possible D gene (5 bases). The ends were cut back, 10 bases at V and 1 base at J, with 13 bases in the middle. Germline V lookup: CDR1 MNHEY, CDR2 SVGAGI. This CDR3 has 13 amino acids. The CDR3 sequence is CAITGEGNTEAFF. The CDR3 region has the DNA TGTGCCATAACAGGAGAGGGGAACACTGAAGCTTTCTTT.

The V gene is TRBV30, the J gene TRBJ2-7, with D possibly matching TRBD2 (5 bases). Between the trimmed V and J ends, which lost 3 bases and 6 bases, there was a span of 15 bases. Germline CDR1 and CDR2: GTSNPN and SVGIG (reference sequence). This CDR3 region has 13 residues. CDR3 DNA: TGTGCCTGGAGACAAAACCGGGGATCCGAGCAGTACTTC. The encoded protein is CAWRQNRGSEQYF.

The chain has TRBV7-7 and TRBJ2-5; D is uncertain. The germline V gene has CDR1 SSHAT and CDR2 FNYEAQ (reference sequence). This CDR3 spans 11 amino acids. Trimming left V 5 bases short and J 2 bases short, with 3 bases between. CDR3 loop: CASSDQETQYF. The DNA for the CDR3 is TGTGCCAGCAGCGATCAAGAGACCCAGTACTTC. Combining the CDR3 with reference TRBV7-7 and TRBJ2-5 gives the whole variable domain GAGVSQSPRYKVTKRGQDVTLRCDPISSHATLYWYQQALGQGPEFLTYFNYEAQPDKSGLPSDRFSAERPEGSISTLTIQRTEQRDSAMYRCASSDQETQYFGPGTRLLVL.

The V and J genes are TRBV7-2 and TRBJ2-3; no definite D call. The CDR3 length is 12 residues. Germline CDR1 reads SGHTA; CDR2 reads FQGNSA. V shed 1 base and J shed 6 bases, with 5 bases lying between them. CDR3 sequence: CASSLEPDTQYF. The CDR3 coding sequence is TGTGCCAGCAGCTTAGAACCCGATACGCAGTATTTT.

The J gene is TRBJ1-4, the V gene TRBV4-1; D unclear. V was pared by 3 bases and J by 3 bases, with 14 bases between. The CDR3 runs to 16 residues. Germline CDR1 MGHRA, CDR2 YSYEKL. The CDR3 reads CASSHAVGDSNEKLFF. CDR3 bases: TGCGCCAGCAGCCACGCCGTTGGGGATTCTAATGAAAAACTGTTTTTT.

The chain recombines TRBV5-8 with TRBJ1-5, with D unclear. This CDR3 region has 13 residues. Germline V CDR1 and CDR2: SGHTS, YDEGEE. Trimming took 7 bases from V and 3 from J, leaving 11 bases between them. CDR3 in DNA: TGTGCCAGCGATAATAGGTTCAATCAGCCCCAGCATTTT. Translation: CASDNRFNQPQHF.

The rearrangement links TRBV14 to TRBJ2-7; 8 positions match TRBD2. This CDR3 has 15 amino acids. V lost 3 bases and J lost 4; bases outside the gene matches: 8. The germline V gene has CDR1 SGHDN and CDR2 FVKESK. For the CDR3, the DNA is TGTGCCAGCAGCCACCTAGCGGGTATAGTGTACGAGCAGTACTTC. Translation gives CASSHLAGIVYEQYF.

With regard to this clone: This sample also contains other DNA sequences that code for the same CDR3. The chain has TRBV4-3 and TRBJ1-2; TRBD1 agrees at 8 bases. CDR1 is LGHNA, CDR2 YSLEER, per germline. The trim removed 0 bases at V and 4 bases at J, leaving 1 base unmatched. The CDR3 has 14 residues. The CDR3 region has the DNA TGCGCCAGCAGCCAAGACAGGGGGCCCTATGGCTACACCTTC. Its translation is CASSQDRGPYGYTF.

V is TRBV28 and J is TRBJ1-2; 7 bases align to TRBD1. The CDR3 sequence is 15 residues long. Germline CDR1 is MDHEN and CDR2 is SYDVKM. The V segment lost 7 bases and the J segment 1 base; nucleotides outside the gene matches: 9. The CDR3 is CASTDPGQLNYGYTF. CDR3 nucleotides: TGTGCCAGCACCGATCCGGGACAGCTTAACTATGGCTACACCTTC.